This entry is about one T cell receptor (beta chain). This clonotype occurred a few times. Its antigen is still unknown. One base away there is no much larger clone; base qualities are not given. This specimen comes from a study of CD8+CD57+ T cells in acquired aplastic anemia (dated by TCRdb to between 2018 and 2020). Concerning the study at large: On average, sorted CD4+ and CD8+ cells yielded around 3.5 ug of extracted DNA, with a range of roughly 0.19 to 27.4 ug. Healthy donor samples averaged roughly 9.8 million reads for CD4+ and under 14 million for CD8+ cells. The full study reports these points: Roughly 30 CD8+ CDR3 sequences were found to be shared between patients and controls, but these sequences appeared to be highly expressed in patients and within the immunodominant clones of the patients. Patients and healthy controls showed no significant difference in CD8+ Simpson's diversity (P=0.060).

In this study, sorted CD4+ and CD8+ T cells from the blood of healthy subjects and of severe aplastic anemia patients had their TCR repertoires deep-sequenced. Ficoll-Paque density gradient centrifugation was used to isolate peripheral blood mononuclear cells. CD4+ and CD8+ T cells were sorted by FACS or magnetic beads before DNA extraction. V is cut back by 6 bases and J by 6 bases, with 6 bases in the junction unmatched. The CDR3 measures 15 amino acids from cysteine to phenylalanine. Only the CDR3 portion is preserved as DNA: 45 bases, with reading frame beginning at the first base. Sequences SNHLY (CDR1) and FYNNEI (CDR2) are obtained from the germline V gene. Genomic DNA was used as template for profiling of TCR beta VDJ combinations and CDR3 sequences. TCR repertoire sequencing was run on an Illumina HiSeq 2000. The study's processing was this. Repertoire assessment relied on Simpson's diversity index, CDR3 size and DJ length profiles, and TRBV/TRBJ rearrangement plots. Whichever DNA sequence was most abundant in the deep sequencing data was defined as the immunodominant clone. CDR3 amino acid sequences were checked for sharing across subjects and were also compared against the VDJdb database and published repertoires. Through fastp at Q25 and MiXCR, TCRdb rebuilt clones from the public reads, retaining in-frame beta chains. Every distinct CDR3 protein forms one entry, paired with its most common genes and DNA. These V and J calls rely on TCRdb rather than the paper's analysis. The sample yields some 70,000 distinct CDR3 sequences; 50% to 55% were counted once. The ten largest clonotypes hold roughly 8% of the sample.

This TCR derives from a human donor in good health, serving as a control. Recombination linked TRBV2 to TRBJ1-6, and TRBD1 matches 9 of the central bases. Sequencing input: sorted CD4+, CD8+, or CD8+CD57+ T cells (not recorded which) from PBMCs. The nucleotides read TGTGCCAGCAGGACGCCGGGACAGGGTAATTCACCCCTCCACTTT. Its protein is CASRTPGQGNSPLHF.